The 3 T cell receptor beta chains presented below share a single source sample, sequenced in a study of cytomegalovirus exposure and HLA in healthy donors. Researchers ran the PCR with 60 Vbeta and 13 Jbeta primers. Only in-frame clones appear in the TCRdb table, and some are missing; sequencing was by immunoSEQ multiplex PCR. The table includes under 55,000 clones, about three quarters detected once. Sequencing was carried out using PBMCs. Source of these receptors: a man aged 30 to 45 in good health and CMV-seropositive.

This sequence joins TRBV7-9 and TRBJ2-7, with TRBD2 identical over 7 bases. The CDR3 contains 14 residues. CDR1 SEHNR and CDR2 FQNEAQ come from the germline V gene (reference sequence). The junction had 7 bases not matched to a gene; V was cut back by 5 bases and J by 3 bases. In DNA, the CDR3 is TGTGCCAGCAGCCCGCCGGGGGGAGACTACGAGCAGTACTTC. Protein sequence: CASSPPGGDYEQYF.

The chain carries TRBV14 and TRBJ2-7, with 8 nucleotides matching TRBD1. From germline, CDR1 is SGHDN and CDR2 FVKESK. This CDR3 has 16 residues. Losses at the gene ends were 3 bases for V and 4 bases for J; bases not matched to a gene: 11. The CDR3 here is CASSHLVRDRNYEQYF. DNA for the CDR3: TGTGCCAGCAGCCATCTCGTGCGGGACAGGAATTACGAGCAGTACTTC.

CDR3 amino acids: CASSSPPADTQYF. The CDR3 region has the DNA TGTGCCAGCAGTTCCCCTCCCGCAGATACGCAGTATTTT. The V gene is TRBV28, the J gene TRBJ2-3; D unclear. This CDR3 has 13 residues. V gave up 4 bases and J gave up 4 bases, with 9 bases separating them. Per germline, CDR1 MDHEN and CDR2 SYDVKM.